This TCR beta chain derives from a study of beta chain features in type 1 diabetes. Broader study findings: Any HLA-type effect on TCRB rearrangement remained unresolved here.

The length of the CDR3 is 13 residues. V lost 0 bases to trimming and J lost 11 bases, with 11 bases between them. CDR1 is MNHEY and CDR2 is SVGAGI in the germline V gene. This clone was detected only a few times. What it binds is unknown. The authors reverse transcribed all of the isolated RNA, so sequencing captured expressed TCRB transcripts. Sequencing used immunoSEQ multiplex PCR; TCRdb keeps in-frame clones, though not all of them. The data hold 810,000 or so clones, with 15% to 20% observed a single time. The chain employs TRBV6-5 and TRBJ1-5, with D unresolved. The sequenced material came from naive CD4+ T cells from blood. The clonotype originates from a woman aged 18-29 years in good health. CDR3 loop: CASSYSVNGAQHF. The CDR3 nucleotides read TGTGCCAGCAGTTACTCGGTGAACGGGGCCCAGCATTTT.